This T cell receptor beta chain was recovered during a study of control samples from healthy donors and cancer patients. TCRdb's copy holds only in-frame clones and misses some; the assay was immunoSEQ multiplex PCR. The sample shows tens of thousands of clones, around 92% of them seen only once. V was trimmed by 4 bases and J by 4 bases, leaving 9 bases between them. The CDR3 spans 13 residues. CDR1 MNHEY and CDR2 SVGAGI come from the germline V gene. The receptor was derived from a man in his forties or fifties in good health. The sequencing input was blood. V is TRBV6-5 and J is TRBJ2-3; maybe TRBD1 (6 bases). The CDR3 bases are TGTGCCAGCAGTTTACGACAGGCAGATACGCAGTATTTT. This encodes CASSLRQADTQYF.